Below, one T cell receptor (beta chain) is given with its context. Assay used: immunoSEQ multiplex PCR; TCRdb lists only in-frame clones, some missing. The data show approximately 84,000 clones, about four fifths seen once. This record comes from a study of OX40 agonist ivuxolimab in advanced cancers. The germline V and J ends were trimmed by 6 bases and 1 base, with 6 bases remaining between them. CDR1 MNHNS and CDR2 SASEGT come from the germline V gene. The CDR3 runs to 12 residues. This clonotype originated in an adult with an advanced solid tumor such as melanoma, head and neck, liver or kidney cancer. The sequences come from CD4+ or CD8+ T cells sorted from blood, collected in a trial of the OX40 agonist ivuxolimab. This chain joins TRBV6-1 and TRBJ1-2, with no clear D. CDR3 nucleotide sequence: TGTGCCAGCAGCCAGAATAACTATGGCTACACCTTC. Translating it yields CASSQNNYGYTF.